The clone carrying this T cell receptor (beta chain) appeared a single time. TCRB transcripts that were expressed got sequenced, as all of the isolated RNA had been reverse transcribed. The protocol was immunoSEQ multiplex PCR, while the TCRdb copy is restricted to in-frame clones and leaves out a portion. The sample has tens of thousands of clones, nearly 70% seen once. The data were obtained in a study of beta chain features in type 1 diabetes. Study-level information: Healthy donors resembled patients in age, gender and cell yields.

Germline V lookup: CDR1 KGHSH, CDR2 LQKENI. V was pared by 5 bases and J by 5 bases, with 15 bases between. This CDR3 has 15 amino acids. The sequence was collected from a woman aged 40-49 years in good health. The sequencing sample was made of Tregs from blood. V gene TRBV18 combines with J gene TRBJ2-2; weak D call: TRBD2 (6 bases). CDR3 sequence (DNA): TGTGCCAGCTCAGGCGTTGGCGGGAATACCGGGGAGCTGTTTTTT. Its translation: CASSGVGGNTGELFF.